Listed here are 6 T cell receptor beta chains from one sample, sequenced in a study of CD8 T cells in ankylosing spondylitis. Regarding the study as a whole: In ankylosing spondylitis blood, a motif of seven or eight highly homologous TCR beta variants appeared characteristic.

Each CDR3 protein is one row after TCRdb ran MiXCR on the 5' RACE reads. Of about 700,000 distinct CDR3 sequences in the sample, 15% to 20% were seen once. Antigen specificity for these receptors is unknown. The specimen was blood, either unsorted or a sorted T cell fraction (not recorded which). These receptors all come from a male donor with ankylosing spondylitis.

This clonotype was found a few times. This chain joins TRBV9 and TRBJ1-2, with 8 bases lining up with TRBD1. V trimming: 4 bases; J trimming: 2 bases; junction bases outside the gene matches: 10. The CDR3 is 16 residues long. Germline-derived CDR1 and CDR2 are SGDLS and YYNGEE. In nucleotides, the CDR3 is TGTGCCAGCAGCCCCAACGCAGGGGGCGGGAACTATGGCTACACCTTC. It yields the protein CASSPNAGGGNYGYTF. Full variable domain (outside the CDR3, taken from reference TRBV9 and TRBJ1-2): DSGVTQTPKHLITATGQRVTLRCSPRSGDLSVYWYQQSLDQGLQFLIQYYNGEERAKGNILERFSAQQFPDLHSELNLSSLELGDSALYFCASSPNAGGGNYGYTFGSGTRLTVV.

This clonotype has a handful of counts. The V call is TRBV7-9, the J call TRBJ2-3, with D uncertain. CDR3 size: 15 residues. With 3 bases removed from V and 1 base from J, the gap between germline ends came to 11 bases. CDR1 is SEHNR and CDR2 is FQNEAQ in the germline V gene (reference sequence). The CDR3 sequence: CASSFFNTGTDTQYF. In DNA form, the CDR3 reads TGTGCCAGCAGCTTTTTCAACACAGGCACAGATACGCAGTATTTT.

The CDR3 DNA reads TGCGCCAGCAGCTGGACAGGGGACAATCAGCCCCAGCATTTT. Translating gives CASSWTGDNQPQHF. The rearrangement uses TRBV5-1 and TRBJ1-5; 9 bases match TRBD1. Trimming removed 3 bases from V and 3 bases from J; junction bases left unmatched: 1. The CDR3 is made up of 14 amino acids. Germline V gives CDR1 SGHRS, CDR2 YFSETQ. Supplemented by reference TRBV5-1 and TRBJ1-5, the full variable domain reads KAGVTQTPRYLIKTRGQQVTLSCSPISGHRSVSWYQQTPGQGLQFLFEYFSETQRNKGNFPGRFSGRQFSNSRSEMNVSTLELGDSALYLCASSWTGDNQPQHFGDGTRLSIL.

This chain connects TRBV9 to TRBJ2-3; D possibly corresponds to TRBD2 (6 bases). The germline V and J ends were trimmed by 3 bases and 5 bases, with 13 bases remaining between them. Looked up from germline, CDR1 is SGDLS and CDR2 is YYNGEE. The CDR3 consists of 14 residues. CDR3 sequence: CASSAGVGGDTQYF. The CDR3 DNA follows: TGTGCCAGCAGCGCGGGGGTAGGTGGAGATACGCAGTATTTT.

Ten or more counts support this clonotype. The rearrangement uses TRBV12-3 or TRBV12-4 and TRBJ1-4; D is unresolved. The V and J ends lost 1 base and 10 bases respectively, with 16 bases between them. CDR3 length: 15 amino acids. CDR3 region: CASSLVGDTPRKLFF. CDR3 coding DNA: TGTGCCAGCAGTTTAGTGGGAGACACCCCAAGAAAACTGTTTTTT.

This clonotype came up a few times. The genes are TRBV4-1 and TRBJ1-4; TRBD1 matches 10 bases. The CDR3 sequence is 16 residues long. The junction had 8 bases not matched to a gene; V was cut back by 2 bases and J by 8 bases. CDR1 and CDR2 (germline): MGHRA, YSYEKL. CDR3 protein: CASSQPWGTGVEKLFF. The CDR3 DNA follows: TGCGCCAGCAGCCAACCCTGGGGGACAGGGGTCGAAAAACTGTTTTTT.